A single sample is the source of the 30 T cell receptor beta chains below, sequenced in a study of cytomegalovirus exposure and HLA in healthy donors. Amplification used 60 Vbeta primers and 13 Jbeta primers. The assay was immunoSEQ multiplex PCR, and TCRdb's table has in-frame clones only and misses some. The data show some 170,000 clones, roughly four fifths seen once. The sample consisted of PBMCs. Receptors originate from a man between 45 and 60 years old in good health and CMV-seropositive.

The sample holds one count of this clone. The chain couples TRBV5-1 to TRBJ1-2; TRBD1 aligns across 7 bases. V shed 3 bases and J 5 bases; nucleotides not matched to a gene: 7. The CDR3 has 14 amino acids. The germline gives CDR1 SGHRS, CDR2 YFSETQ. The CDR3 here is CASSSATGSYGYTF. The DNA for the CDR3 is TGCGCCAGCAGCTCAGCGACAGGGAGTTATGGCTACACCTTC.

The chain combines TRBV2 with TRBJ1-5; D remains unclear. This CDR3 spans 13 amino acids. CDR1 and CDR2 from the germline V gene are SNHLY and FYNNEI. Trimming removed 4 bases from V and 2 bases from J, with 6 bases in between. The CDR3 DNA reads TGTGCCAGCAGTGTTGGAGGCAATCAGCCCCAGCATTTT. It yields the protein CASSVGGNQPQHF.

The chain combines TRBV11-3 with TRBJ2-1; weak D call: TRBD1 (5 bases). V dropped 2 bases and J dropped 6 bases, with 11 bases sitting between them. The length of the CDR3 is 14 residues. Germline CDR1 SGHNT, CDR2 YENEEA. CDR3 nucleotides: TGTGCCAGCAGCTTACGTGGCAGGGTCAATGAGCAGTTCTTC. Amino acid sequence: CASSLRGRVNEQFF. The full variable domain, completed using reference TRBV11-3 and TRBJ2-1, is EAGVVQSPRYKIIEKKQPVAFWCNPISGHNTLYWYLQNLGQGPELLIRYENEEAVDDSQLPKDRFSAERLKGVDSTLKIQPAELGDSAVYLCASSLRGRVNEQFFGPGTRLTVL.

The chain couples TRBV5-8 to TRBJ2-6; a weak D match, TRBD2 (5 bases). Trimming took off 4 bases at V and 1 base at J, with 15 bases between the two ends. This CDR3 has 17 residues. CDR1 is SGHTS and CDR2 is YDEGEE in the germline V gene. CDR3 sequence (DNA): TGTGCCAGCAGCCGCCCGTTGAGGGAGTCTGGGGCCAACGTCCTGACTTTC. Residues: CASSRPLRESGANVLTF.

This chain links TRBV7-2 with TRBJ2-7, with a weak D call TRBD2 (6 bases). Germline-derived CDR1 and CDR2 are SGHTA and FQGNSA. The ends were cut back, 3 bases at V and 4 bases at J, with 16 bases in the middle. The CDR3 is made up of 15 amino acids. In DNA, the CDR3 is TGTGCCAGCAGCTTGGATAGGGACTTCCCGTACGAGCAGTACTTC. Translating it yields CASSLDRDFPYEQYF.

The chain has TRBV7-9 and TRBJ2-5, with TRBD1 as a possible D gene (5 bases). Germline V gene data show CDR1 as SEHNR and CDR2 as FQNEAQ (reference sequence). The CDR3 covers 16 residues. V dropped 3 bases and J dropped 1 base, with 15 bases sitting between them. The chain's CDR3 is CASSLGPGQGQETQYF. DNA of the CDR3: TGTGCCAGCAGCTTGGGGCCCGGGCAGGGCCAAGAGACCCAGTACTTC.

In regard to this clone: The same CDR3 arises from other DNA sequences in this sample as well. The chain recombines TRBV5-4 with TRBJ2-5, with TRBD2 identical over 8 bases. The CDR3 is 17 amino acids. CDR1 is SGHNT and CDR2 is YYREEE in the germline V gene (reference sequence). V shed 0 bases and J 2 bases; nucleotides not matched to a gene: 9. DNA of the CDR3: TGTGCCAGCAGCTTGGGCATAGGCGGGGGGATACAAGAGACCCAGTACTTC. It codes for CASSLGIGGGIQETQYF.

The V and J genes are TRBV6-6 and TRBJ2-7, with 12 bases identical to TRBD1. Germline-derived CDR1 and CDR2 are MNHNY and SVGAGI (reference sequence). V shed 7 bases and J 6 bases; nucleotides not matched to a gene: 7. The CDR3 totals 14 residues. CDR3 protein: CASNSGTGGGEQYF. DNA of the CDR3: TGTGCCAGCAATAGCGGGACAGGGGGCGGCGAGCAGTACTTC.

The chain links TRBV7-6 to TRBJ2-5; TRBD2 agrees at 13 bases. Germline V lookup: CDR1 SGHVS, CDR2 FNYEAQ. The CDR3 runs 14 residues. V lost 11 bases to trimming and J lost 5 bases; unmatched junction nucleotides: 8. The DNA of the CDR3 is TGTGCCGGAGGACTAGCGGGAGCTGCGGAGACCCAGTACTTC. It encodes CAGGLAGAAETQYF.

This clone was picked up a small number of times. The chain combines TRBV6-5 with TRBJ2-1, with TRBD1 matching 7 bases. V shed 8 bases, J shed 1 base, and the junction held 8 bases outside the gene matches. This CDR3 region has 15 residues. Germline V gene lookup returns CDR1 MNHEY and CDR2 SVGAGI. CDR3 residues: CASQIDRVSYNEQFF. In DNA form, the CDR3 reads TGTGCCAGCCAAATAGACAGGGTGTCCTACAATGAGCAGTTCTTC.

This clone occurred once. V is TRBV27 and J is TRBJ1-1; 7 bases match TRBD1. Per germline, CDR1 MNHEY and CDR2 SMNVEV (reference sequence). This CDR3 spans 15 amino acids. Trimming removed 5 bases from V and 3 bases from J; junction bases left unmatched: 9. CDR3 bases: TGTGCCAGCAGTCCCAACAGGGGACGGGACACTGAAGCTTTCTTT. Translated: CASSPNRGRDTEAFF.

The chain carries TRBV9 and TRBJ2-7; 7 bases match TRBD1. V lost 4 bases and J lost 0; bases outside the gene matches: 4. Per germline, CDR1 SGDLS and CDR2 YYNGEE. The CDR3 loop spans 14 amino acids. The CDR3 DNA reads TGTGCCAGCAGCCCCGGGACAGCCTCCTACGAGCAGTACTTC. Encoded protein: CASSPGTASYEQYF.

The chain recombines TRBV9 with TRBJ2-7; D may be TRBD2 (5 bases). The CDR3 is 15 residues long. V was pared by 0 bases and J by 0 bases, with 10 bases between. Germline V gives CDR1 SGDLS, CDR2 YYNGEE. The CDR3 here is CASSVGGSLSYEQYF. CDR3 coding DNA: TGTGCCAGCAGCGTAGGAGGGTCTCTCTCCTACGAGCAGTACTTC.

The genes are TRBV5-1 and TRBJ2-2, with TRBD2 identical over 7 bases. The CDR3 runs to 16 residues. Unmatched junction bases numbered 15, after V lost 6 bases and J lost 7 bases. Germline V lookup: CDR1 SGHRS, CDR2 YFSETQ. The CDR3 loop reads CASNIGDKGGHGELFF. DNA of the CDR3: TGCGCCAGCAACATTGGTGACAAGGGAGGGCACGGGGAGCTGTTTTTT.

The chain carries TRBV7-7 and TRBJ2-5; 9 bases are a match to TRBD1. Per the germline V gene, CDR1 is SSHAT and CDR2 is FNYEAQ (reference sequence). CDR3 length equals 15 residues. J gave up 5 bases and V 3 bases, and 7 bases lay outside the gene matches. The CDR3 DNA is TGTGCCAGCAGCTTCCGACAGGGGGAAGTGGAGACCCAGTACTTC. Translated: CASSFRQGEVETQYF.

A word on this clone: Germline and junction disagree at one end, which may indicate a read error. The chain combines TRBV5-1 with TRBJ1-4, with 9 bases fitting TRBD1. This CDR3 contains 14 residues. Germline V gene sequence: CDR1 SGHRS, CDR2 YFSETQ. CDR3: CASRDGTGYEKLFF. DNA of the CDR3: TGCGCCAGCAGGGACGGGACAGGGTACGAAAAACTTTTTTTT.

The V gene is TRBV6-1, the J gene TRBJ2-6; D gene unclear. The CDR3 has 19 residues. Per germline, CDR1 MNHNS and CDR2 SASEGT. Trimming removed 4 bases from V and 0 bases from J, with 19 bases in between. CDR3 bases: TGTGCCAGCAGTGTCGACTCTGCAAGGATAATCTCTGGGGCCAACGTCCTGACTTTC. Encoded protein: CASSVDSARIISGANVLTF.

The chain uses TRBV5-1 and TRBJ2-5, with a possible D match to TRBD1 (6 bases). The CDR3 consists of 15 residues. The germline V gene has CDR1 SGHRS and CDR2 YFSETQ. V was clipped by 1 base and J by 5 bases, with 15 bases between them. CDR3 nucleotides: TGCGCCAGCAGCTTGCGGACAGATAACAGGGAGACCCAGTACTTC. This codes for CASSLRTDNRETQYF.

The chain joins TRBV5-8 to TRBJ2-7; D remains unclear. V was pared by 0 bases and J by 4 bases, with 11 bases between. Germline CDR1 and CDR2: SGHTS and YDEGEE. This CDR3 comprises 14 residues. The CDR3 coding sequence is TGTGCCAGCAGCTTGGGACTCCAATTTTACGAGCAGTACTTC. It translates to CASSLGLQFYEQYF.

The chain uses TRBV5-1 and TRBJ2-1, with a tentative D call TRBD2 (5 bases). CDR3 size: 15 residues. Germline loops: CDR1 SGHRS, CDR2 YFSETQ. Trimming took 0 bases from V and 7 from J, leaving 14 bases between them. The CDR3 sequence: CASSLALASQNEQFF. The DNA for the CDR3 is TGCGCCAGCAGCTTGGCCCTGGCTAGCCAGAATGAGCAGTTCTTC.

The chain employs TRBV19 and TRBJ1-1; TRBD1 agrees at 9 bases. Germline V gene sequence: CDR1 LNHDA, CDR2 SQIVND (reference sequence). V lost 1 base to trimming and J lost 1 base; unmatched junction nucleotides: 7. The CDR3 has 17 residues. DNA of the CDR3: TGTGCCAGTAGTATAGGACCGGGACAGGGACCGAACACTGAAGCTTTCTTT. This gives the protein CASSIGPGQGPNTEAFF. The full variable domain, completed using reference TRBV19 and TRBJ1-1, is DGGITQSPKYLFRKEGQNVTLSCEQNLNHDAMYWYRQDPGQGLRLIYYSQIVNDFQKGDIAEGYSVSREKKESFPLTVTSAQKNPTAFYLCASSIGPGQGPNTEAFFGQGTRLTVV.

Here the CDR3 DNA reads TGTGCCAGCAGTCTTGGACACCGGAACACTGAAGCTTTCTTT. It encodes CASSLGHRNTEAFF. This chain connects TRBV5-5 to TRBJ1-1, with D perhaps TRBD1 (5 bases). V shed 5 bases and J shed 1 base, with 12 bases lying between them. CDR3 length: 14 amino acids. Looked up from germline, CDR1 is SGHKS and CDR2 is YYEKEE (reference sequence).

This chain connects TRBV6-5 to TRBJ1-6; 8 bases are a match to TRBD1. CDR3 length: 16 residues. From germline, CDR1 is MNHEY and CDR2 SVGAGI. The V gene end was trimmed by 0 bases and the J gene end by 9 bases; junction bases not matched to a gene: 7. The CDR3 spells CASSYSVDRVSSPLHF. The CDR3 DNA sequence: TGTGCCAGCAGTTACTCCGTGGACAGGGTCTCTTCACCCCTCCACTTT.

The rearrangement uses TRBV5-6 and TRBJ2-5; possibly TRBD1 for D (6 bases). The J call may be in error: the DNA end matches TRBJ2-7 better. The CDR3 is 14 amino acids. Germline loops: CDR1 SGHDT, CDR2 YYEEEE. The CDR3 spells CASGLRQVSYEQYF. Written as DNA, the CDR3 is TGTGCCAGCGGCCTAAGACAGGTATCCTACGAGCAGTACTTC.

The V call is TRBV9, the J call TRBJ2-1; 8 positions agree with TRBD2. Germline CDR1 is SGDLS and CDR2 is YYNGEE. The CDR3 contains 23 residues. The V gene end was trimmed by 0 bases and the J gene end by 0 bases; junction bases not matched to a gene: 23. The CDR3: CASSVEGSVGEISGKNSYNEQFF. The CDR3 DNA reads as TGTGCCAGCAGCGTAGAGGGGTCAGTAGGAGAGATTAGCGGGAAGAACTCCTACAATGAGCAGTTCTTC.

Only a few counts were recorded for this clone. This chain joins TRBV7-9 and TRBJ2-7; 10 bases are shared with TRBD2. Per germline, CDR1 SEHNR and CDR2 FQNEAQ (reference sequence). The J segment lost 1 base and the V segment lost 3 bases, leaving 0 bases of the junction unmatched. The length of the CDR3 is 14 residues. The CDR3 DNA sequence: TGTGCCAGCAGCTTGACTAGCGGGTCCTACGAGCAGTACTTC. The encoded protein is CASSLTSGSYEQYF.

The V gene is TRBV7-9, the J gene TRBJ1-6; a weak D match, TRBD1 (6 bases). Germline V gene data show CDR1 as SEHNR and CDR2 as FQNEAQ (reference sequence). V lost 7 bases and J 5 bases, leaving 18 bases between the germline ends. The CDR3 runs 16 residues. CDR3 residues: CASTPGGGDHNSPLHF. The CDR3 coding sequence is TGTGCCAGCACCCCGGGGGGGGGCGACCATAATTCACCCCTCCACTTT.

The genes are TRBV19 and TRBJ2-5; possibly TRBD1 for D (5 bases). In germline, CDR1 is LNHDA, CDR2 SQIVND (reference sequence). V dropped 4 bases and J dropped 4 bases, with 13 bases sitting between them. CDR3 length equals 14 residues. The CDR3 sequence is CASSTDSGLETQYF. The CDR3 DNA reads TGTGCCAGTAGTACCGACAGTGGTCTAGAGACCCAGTACTTC.

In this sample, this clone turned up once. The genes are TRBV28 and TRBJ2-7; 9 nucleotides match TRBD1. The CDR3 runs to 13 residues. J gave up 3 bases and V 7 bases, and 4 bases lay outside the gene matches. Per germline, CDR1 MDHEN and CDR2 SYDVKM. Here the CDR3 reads CASTAGQGYEQYF. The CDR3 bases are TGTGCCAGCACCGCGGGACAGGGCTACGAGCAGTACTTC.

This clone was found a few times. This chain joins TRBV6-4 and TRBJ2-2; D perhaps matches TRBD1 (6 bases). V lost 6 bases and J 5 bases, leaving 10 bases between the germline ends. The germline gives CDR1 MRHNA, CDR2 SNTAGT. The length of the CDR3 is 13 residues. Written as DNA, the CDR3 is TGTGCCAGCAGCCCAGGGGAAACCGGGGAGCTGTTTTTT. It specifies CASSPGETGELFF.